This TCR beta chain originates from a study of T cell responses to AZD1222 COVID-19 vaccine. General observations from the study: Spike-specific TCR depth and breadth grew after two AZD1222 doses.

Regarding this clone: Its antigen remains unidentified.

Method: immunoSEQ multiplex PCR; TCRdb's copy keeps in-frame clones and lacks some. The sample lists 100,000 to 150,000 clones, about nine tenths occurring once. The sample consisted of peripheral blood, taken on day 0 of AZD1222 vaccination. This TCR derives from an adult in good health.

CDR3 region: CSVEVQKDTQYF. The CDR3 coding sequence is TGCAGCGTTGAAGTGCAGAAAGATACGCAGTATTTT. The V gene is TRBV29-1, the J gene TRBJ2-3, with no clear D. V lost 1 base to trimming and J lost 5 bases, with 7 bases between them. In germline, CDR1 is SQVTM, CDR2 ANQGSEA. CDR3 size: 12 residues.